This T cell receptor (beta chain) was sequenced for a study of T cell repertoires in aging, cancer and after chemotherapy. V lost 3 bases and J lost 0, with 6 bases in between. The V gene's germline CDR1 is MRHNA and CDR2 SNTAGT. CDR3 length equals 14 residues. Rearranged V-D-J TRB sequences were amplified with a mixed TRB-A/B primer pool. One entry per CDR3 protein, called by TCRdb with MiXCR from the multiplex PCR reads. The sample has fewer than 6,500 distinct CDR3 sequences, around 30% seen once. TCR beta rearrangements were amplified from peripheral blood genomic DNA. This clonotype came up a few times. The antigen is unknown. Overall study results and limits: Compared with age-matched healthy donors, untreated hematological or solid cancer patients showed higher blood TCR clonality.

V gene TRBV6-4 combines with J gene TRBJ2-1; D is unclear. This sequence originates from a human donor with a blood cancer. The sequencing sample was made of blood. The CDR3 nucleotides are TGTGCCAGCAGTGAACGTAGCTCCTACAATGAGCAGTTCTTC. Its protein is CASSERSSYNEQFF.